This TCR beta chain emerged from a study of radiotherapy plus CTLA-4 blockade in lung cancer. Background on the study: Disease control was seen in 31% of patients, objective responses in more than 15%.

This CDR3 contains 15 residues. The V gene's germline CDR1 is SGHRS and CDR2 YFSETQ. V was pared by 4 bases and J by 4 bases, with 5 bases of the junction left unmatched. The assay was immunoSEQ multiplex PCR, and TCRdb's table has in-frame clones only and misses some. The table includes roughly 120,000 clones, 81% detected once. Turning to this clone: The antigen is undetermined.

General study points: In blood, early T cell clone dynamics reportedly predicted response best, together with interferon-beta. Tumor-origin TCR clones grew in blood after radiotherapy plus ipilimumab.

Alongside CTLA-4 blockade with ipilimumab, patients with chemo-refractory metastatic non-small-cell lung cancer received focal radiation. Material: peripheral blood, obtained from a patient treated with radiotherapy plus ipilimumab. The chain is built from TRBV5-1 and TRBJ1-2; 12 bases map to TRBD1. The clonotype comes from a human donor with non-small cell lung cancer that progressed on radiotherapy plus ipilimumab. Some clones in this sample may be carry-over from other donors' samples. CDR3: CASSPGTGGFYGYTF. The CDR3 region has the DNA TGCGCCAGCAGCCCGGGGACAGGGGGCTTCTATGGCTACACCTTC.